This TCR beta chain was recovered during a study of shared clonotypes between healthy human individuals. Produced via immunoSEQ multiplex PCR; TCRdb's table is partial and in-frame only. This table holds around 440,000 clones, approximately 80% found once. J lost 5 bases, V lost 7 bases, and 3 bases had no gene match. The CDR3 is made up of 13 amino acids. Germline assignment: CDR1 MDHEN and CDR2 SYDVKM. This clone was picked up one time. The sample consisted of PBMCs. The sequence came from a woman aged 40 to 50 in good health. Some clones in this sample may be carry-over from other donors' samples. V is TRBV28 and J is TRBJ2-3; TRBD2 agrees at 10 bases. CDR3 sequence: CASKAGGGDTQYF. In nucleotides, the CDR3 is TGTGCCAGCAAAGCGGGAGGGGGAGATACGCAGTATTTT.